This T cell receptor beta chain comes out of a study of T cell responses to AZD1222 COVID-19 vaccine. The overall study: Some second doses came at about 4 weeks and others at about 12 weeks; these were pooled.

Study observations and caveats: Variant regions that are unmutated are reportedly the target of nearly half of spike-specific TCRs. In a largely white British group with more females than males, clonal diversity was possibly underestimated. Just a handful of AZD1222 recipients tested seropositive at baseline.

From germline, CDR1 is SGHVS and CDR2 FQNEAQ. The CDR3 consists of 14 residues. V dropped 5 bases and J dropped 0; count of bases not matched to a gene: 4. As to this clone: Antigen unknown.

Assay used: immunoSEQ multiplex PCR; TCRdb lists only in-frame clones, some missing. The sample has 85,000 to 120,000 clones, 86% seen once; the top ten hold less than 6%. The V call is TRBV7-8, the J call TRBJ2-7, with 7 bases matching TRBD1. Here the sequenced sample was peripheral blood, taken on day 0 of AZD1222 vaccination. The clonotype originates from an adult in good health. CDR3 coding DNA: TGTGCCAGCAGCCCCCGGGACAGCTCCTACGAGCAGTACTTC. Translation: CASSPRDSSYEQYF.